One and the same sample provided the 20 T cell receptor beta chains below, sequenced in a study of cytomegalovirus exposure and HLA in healthy donors. The study ran its PCR with 60 Vbeta and 13 Jbeta primers. Clones were read by immunoSEQ multiplex PCR, and TCRdb kept only the in-frame ones, dropping some. The sample comprises tens of thousands of clones, over 65% of which are singletons, and around 4.6% rests with the top ten. Source material: PBMCs. The receptors come from a woman between 35 and 50 years old in good health and CMV-seropositive.

This clone came up a few times. This chain uses TRBV27 with TRBJ1-1; 7 positions match TRBD1. Germline-derived CDR1 and CDR2 are MNHEY and SMNVEV (reference sequence). Germline trimming cut 2 bases from V and 6 bases from J; bases unmatched to any gene: 6. This CDR3 contains 14 residues. In DNA form, the CDR3 reads TGTGCCAGCAGTTTACAGGGGGGACGGGCTGAAGCTTTCTTT. As protein: CASSLQGGRAEAFF.

This chain connects TRBV18 to TRBJ2-5; perhaps TRBD1 as D (5 bases). V gave up 3 bases and J gave up 4 bases, with 15 bases separating them. This CDR3 is built from 15 residues. Germline V gives CDR1 KGHSH, CDR2 LQKENI. CDR3 in DNA: TGTGCCAGCTCACCCGACGCCTCCGACAGAGAGACCCAGTACTTC. Protein: CASSPDASDRETQYF.

The gene calls are TRBV6-5 and TRBJ2-5, with a tentative D call TRBD1 (6 bases). Trimming shortened V by 0 bases and J by 5 bases, and 16 bases separated the two germline ends. The CDR3 has 16 residues. Germline CDR1 MNHEY, CDR2 SVGAGI. The CDR3 is CASSYSGRQVLETQYF. The CDR3 region has the DNA TGTGCCAGCAGTTACTCTGGGAGACAGGTCCTTGAGACCCAGTACTTC.

The chain links TRBV27 to TRBJ2-7; 7 bases are a match to TRBD1. The CDR3 has 13 residues. V lost 0 bases, J lost 6 bases, and 2 bases stayed unmatched. Germline CDR1 reads MNHEY; CDR2 reads SMNVEV (reference sequence). The CDR3 sequence is CASSLSAGGEQYF. The CDR3 bases are TGTGCCAGCAGTTTATCGGCAGGGGGCGAGCAGTACTTC.

The V gene is TRBV21-1, the J gene TRBJ2-7; TRBD1, the D gene given by the table, was not confirmed from the DNA. TRBV21-1 has pseudogene status. This CDR3 has 16 residues. CDR3 region: CASSKKRGQGNYEQYF. The CDR3 DNA is TGTGCCAGCAGCAAAAAAAGAGGACAGGGAAACTACGAGCAGTACTTC.

This chain connects TRBV30 to TRBJ1-5; 8 bases are shared with TRBD1. This CDR3 is 15 amino acids long. Germline CDR1 reads GTSNPN; CDR2 reads SVGIG (reference sequence). V shed 1 base, J shed 4 bases, and the junction held 6 bases outside the gene matches. CDR3 protein: CAWSGRDRINQPQHF. DNA of the CDR3: TGTGCCTGGAGTGGCCGGGACAGGATTAATCAGCCCCAGCATTTT.

This chain joins TRBV9 and TRBJ2-7; D is perhaps TRBD1 (5 bases). This CDR3 is built from 14 residues. V was shortened by 0 bases and J by 2 bases, with 9 bases between the two germline ends. Per the germline V gene, CDR1 is SGDLS and CDR2 is YYNGEE. In DNA form, the CDR3 reads TGTGCCAGCAGCGTAGGGGGCAGCCCCTACGAGCAGTACTTC. Translated, it gives CASSVGGSPYEQYF.

This chain connects TRBV5-5 to TRBJ1-1; 7 bases map to TRBD1. This CDR3 spans 15 amino acids. Germline CDR1 and CDR2: SGHKS and YYEKEE (reference sequence). V trimming: 1 base; J trimming: 3 bases; junction bases outside the gene matches: 6. Written as DNA, the CDR3 is TGTGCCAGCAGCTTGACGGGACAGATATACACTGAAGCTTTCTTT. Translation gives CASSLTGQIYTEAFF.

This sequence joins TRBV7-3 and TRBJ2-1; no clear D. There are 14 residues in the CDR3. Germline CDR1 reads SGHTA; CDR2 reads FQGTGA. Trimming stripped 4 bases from V and 8 bases from J, with 15 bases between. The CDR3, as DNA: TGTGCCAGCAGCTCAACGGCTGTGATGGATGAGCAGTTCTTC. Translated, it gives CASSSTAVMDEQFF.

Concerning this clone itself: The junction departs from the called germline gene at one end, perhaps through a read error. The chain joins TRBV6-1 to TRBJ1-3; D gene ambiguous. The CDR3 loop spans 15 amino acids. Germline assignment: CDR1 MNHNS and CDR2 SASEGT. The CDR3 loop is CASSEARAPGNTIYF. The CDR3 DNA reads as TGTGCCAGCAGTGAAGCGCGGGCCCCTGGCAACACCATATATTTT.

The V and J genes are TRBV27 and TRBJ2-7; 8 nucleotides align to TRBD2. Unmatched junction bases numbered 5, after V lost 8 bases and J lost 5 bases. CDR1 and CDR2 from the germline V gene are MNHEY and SMNVEV (reference sequence). The CDR3 spans 12 residues. DNA of the CDR3: TGTGCCAGCCAGGGGACTAGTGACGAGCAGTACTTC. It encodes CASQGTSDEQYF.

The table lists this clone with a few counts. This rearrangement joins TRBV7-2 to TRBJ2-5, with D possibly TRBD2 on 7 matching bases. CDR1 is SGHTA, CDR2 FQGNSA, per germline. Trimming left V 6 bases short and J 5 bases short, with 19 bases between. The CDR3 contains 15 residues. The CDR3 loop is CASRWGGGGGETQYF. CDR3 in DNA: TGTGCCAGCAGATGGGGGGGCGGGGGCGGGGAGACCCAGTACTTC.

This chain connects TRBV5-4 to TRBJ2-3; 8 nucleotides line up with TRBD2. Germline loops: CDR1 SGHNT, CDR2 YYREEE (reference sequence). The CDR3 has 18 residues. Trimming cost V 4 bases and J 1 base; bases outside gene matches: 14. This chain's CDR3 is CASSRGGLDAVRTDTQYF. CDR3 sequence (DNA): TGTGCCAGCAGCCGTGGGGGACTAGACGCGGTCCGCACAGATACGCAGTATTTT.

The rearrangement uses TRBV19 and TRBJ1-4, with D maybe TRBD1 (5 bases). Trimming cost V 5 bases and J 8 bases, with 18 bases left between them. Germline lookup yields CDR1 LNHDA and CDR2 SQIVND (reference sequence). The CDR3 loop spans 15 amino acids. CDR3 protein: CASSAAGNGREKLFF. In DNA, the CDR3 is TGTGCCAGTAGTGCCGCAGGGAACGGGAGGGAAAAACTGTTTTTT.

This clone was seen a handful of times. Here the CDR3 reads CASSYSRTGGLRGYTF. The CDR3 nucleotides are TGTGCCAGCAGTTACTCGAGGACAGGGGGGTTGCGTGGCTACACCTTC. The J gene is TRBJ1-2, the V gene TRBV6-5, with 10 bases identical to TRBD1. Trimming took 0 bases from V and 7 from J; bases not matched to a gene: 8. This CDR3 region has 16 residues. Per germline, CDR1 MNHEY and CDR2 SVGAGI.

This clone was observed a few times. V usage is TRBV15 and J usage is TRBJ2-1, with 12 bases fitting TRBD2. The CDR3 totals 19 residues. With 3 bases clipped from V and 4 bases from J, the junction kept 13 bases outside the gene matches. CDR1 is LNHNV, CDR2 YYDKDF, per germline (reference sequence). The CDR3 is CATSSRLAGEGTPYNEQFF. The CDR3, as DNA: TGTGCCACCAGCAGCAGACTAGCGGGAGAAGGCACTCCTTACAATGAGCAGTTCTTC.

This chain connects TRBV2 to TRBJ2-7, with a tentative D call TRBD1 (5 bases). This CDR3 has 12 amino acids. V lost 7 bases to trimming and J lost 4 bases, with 11 bases between them. Germline CDR1 and CDR2: SNHLY and FYNNEI. The CDR3 protein is CASKQDGYEQYF. For the CDR3, the DNA is TGTGCCAGCAAACAGGATGGTTACGAGCAGTACTTC. The variable domain in full, completed from reference TRBV2 and TRBJ2-7, reads EPEVTQTPSHQVTQMGQEVILRCVPISNHLYFYWYRQILGQKVEFLVSFYNNEISEKSEIFDDQFSVERPDGSNFTLKIRSTKLEDSAMYFCASKQDGYEQYFGPGTRLTVT.

The rearrangement uses TRBV6-6 and TRBJ2-7; 7 bases are shared with TRBD1. Germline V lookup: CDR1 MNHNY, CDR2 SVGAGI (reference sequence). The CDR3 is 14 residues long. J was trimmed by 4 bases and V by 4 bases; bases with no gene match: 7. CDR3 DNA sequence: TGTGCCAGCAGTTCGACAGGGTATCTATACGAGCAGTACTTC. Translation gives CASSSTGYLYEQYF.

The rearrangement joins TRBV7-2 to TRBJ2-7; D not certain. The V and J ends lost 0 bases and 3 bases respectively, with 6 bases between them. This CDR3 has 13 amino acids. Germline lookup yields CDR1 SGHTA and CDR2 FQGNSA. This CDR3 is CASSLAPLYEQYF. DNA for the CDR3: TGTGCCAGCAGCTTAGCTCCCCTCTACGAGCAGTACTTC.

Worth noting for this clone: Other DNA variants within this sample encode the same CDR3. J is TRBJ2-7 and V is TRBV6-5, with TRBD2 identical over 8 bases. The CDR3 has 14 residues. With 5 bases clipped from V and 0 bases from J, the junction kept 3 bases outside the gene matches. CDR1 MNHEY and CDR2 SVGAGI come from the germline V gene. The CDR3 sequence: CASSTSGSSYEQYF. The DNA of the CDR3 is TGTGCCAGCAGTACTAGCGGAAGCTCCTACGAGCAGTACTTC.